The 4 T cell receptor beta chains below were found in one sample sequenced in a study of cytomegalovirus exposure and HLA in healthy donors. Measured with immunoSEQ multiplex PCR; TCRdb has only the in-frame clones, and not every one. Among some 150,000 clones listed, less than 90% were seen once. Sequences were obtained from PBMCs. The receptors come from a man in his late teens or twenties in good health and CMV-seropositive.

This clone counts as large. The CDR3 DNA follows: TGTGCCAGCAGCCTGCTGGGAGCAGGCGGGAACACTGAAGCTTTCTTT. This sequence encodes CASSLLGAGGNTEAFF. The rearrangement links TRBV5-6 to TRBJ1-1; D is uncertain. Deletions cut 4 bases from V and 1 base from J, with 17 bases between. Looked up from germline, CDR1 is SGHDT and CDR2 is YYEEEE. The CDR3 length is 16 residues.

The chain uses TRBV7-2 and TRBJ2-7; 8 bases are shared with TRBD1. With 5 bases clipped from V and 7 bases from J, the junction kept 10 bases outside the gene matches. CDR1 SGHTA and CDR2 FQGNSA come from the germline V gene. The CDR3 has 14 residues. CDR3 DNA: TGTGCCAGCAGCCCCGCGCAGGGGGCGAAAGAGCAGTACTTC. It is translated as CASSPAQGAKEQYF.

This clone was found once. The V call is TRBV6-5, the J call TRBJ1-4; perhaps TRBD1 as D (5 bases). The CDR3 runs to 15 residues. Trimming removed 5 bases at V and 8 bases at J, with 18 bases between. The germline CDR1 and CDR2 sequences are MNHEY and SVGAGI. CDR3 sequence (DNA): TGTGCCAGCAGTGCGGCCTCGGGGGATCCCGAAAAACTGTTTTTT. Translating gives CASSAASGDPEKLFF.

The V gene is TRBV30, the J gene TRBJ2-7; 7 bases map to TRBD1. The CDR3 is 13 residues long. Trimming cost V 5 bases and J 5 bases; bases outside gene matches: 9. Germline CDR1 and CDR2: GTSNPN and SVGIG (reference sequence). The CDR3 region is CAWGRDSRNEQYF. DNA of the CDR3: TGTGCCTGGGGACGGGACAGTCGCAACGAGCAGTACTTC. Full variable domain (rest looked up from reference TRBV30 and TRBJ2-7): SQTIHQWPATLVQPVGSPLSLECTVEGTSNPNLYWYRQAAGRGLQLLFYSVGIGQISSEVPQNLSASRPQDRQFILSSKKLLLSDSGFYLCAWGRDSRNEQYFGPGTRLTVT.